This T cell receptor (beta chain) was identified during a study of T cell clonotyping in hematopoietic cell transplantation (dated by TCRdb to about 2021). About the full investigation: Recipient samples taken before transplant were collected after cytoreduction. The study collected 110 to 150 blood samples from 35 consecutive transplant recipients and their related donors. Patients were recruited between September 2015 and January 2017 and followed until late 2020 or death.

The CDR3 has 12 amino acids, counting the end cysteine and phenylalanine. The entry retains the CDR3 DNA only, 36 bases that are in frame from base 1. V and J lose 6 bases and 7 bases, and a span of 12 bases separates them. Looking up the germline V gene yields CDR1 MDHEN and CDR2 SYDVKM. Summary of the overall study and its limitations: Broader TCR repertoire diversity after transplant was predicted by Inverse Simpson Index values from donors and from recipients before transplant. Overlap with donor repertoires was found for only a small fraction of recipient repertoires, with over 95% found to appear de novo at the given depth. The sample size was limited, and CD4 and CD8 repertoire contributions could not be separated because cells were not sorted. After transplant, TCR diversity in recipients dropped, and pathologically expanded clonotypes increased progressively from day 30 to day 180.

This clone was seen only a few times. It has no known antigen specificity. Base qualities were left out, and no much larger clone turns up one base away. The time point label of this sample denotes: recipient sample about 28 days before transplant, after cytoreduction. Blood from recipients was drawn roughly 28 days before transplant, then again at days 30, 100 and 180 after transplant. Nuclei Lysis Solution was used to extract genomic DNA from fresh or cryopreserved unfractionated peripheral blood mononuclear cells. TCR beta CDR3 regions were amplified from genomic DNA with the immunoSEQ assay, a bias-controlled multiplex PCR using V- and J-specific primers. A second PCR step added a proprietary barcode and Illumina adapter sequences to the CDR3 amplicons. CDR3 libraries were sequenced on an Illumina MiSeq instrument. As for the original processing: Export and quality control were handled in immunoSEQ Analyzer 3.0, while downstream analyses relied on R Bioconductor and Immunarch. Repertoire metrics were calculated using only productive rearrangements within the normalized downsampled data set. In the normalized cohort, clonotypes with more than 5 templates were defined as pathologically expanded. The Inverse Simpson Index served as the measure of repertoire diversity. To capture all clonotypes, CMV-specificity analyses were performed on the non-normalized data set. TCRdb's version of the immuneACCESS table is confined to in-frame rearrangements and falls short of the full clone set. An unresolved V gene accounts for under half of the shortfall where checked; the remainder is of unknown origin. That table is the source of V, J and clone size, and D and trimming were worked out from the DNA. This sample lists under 30,000 clones; about 74% were detected once. The ten largest clones add up to approximately 6.6% of the sample.

The chain couples TRBV28 to TRBJ1-2; the best D guess is TRBD1, with 6 bases matching. This TCR came from a woman in her twenties or thirties with chronic myeloid leukemia. Some clones in this sample may be carry-over from other donors' samples. The sequences come from peripheral blood mononuclear cells, collected before stem cell transplant. The CDR3 reads CASSTGFGGYTF. The base sequence is TGTGCCAGCAGCACAGGGTTTGGTGGCTACACCTTC.